This record looks at one TCR beta chain sequence and its context. The data stem from a study of human T cells and chemical hapten exposure. About the study: Chiefly female patients presented with alopecia areata, totalis or universalis.

TCRdb recomputed calls from the RACE reads with MiXCR, one row per CDR3 protein. Among 90,000 to 110,000 distinct CDR3 sequences listed, less than 45% were seen once. The CDR3 extends over 17 amino acids. V shed 8 bases, J shed 2 bases, and the junction held 14 bases outside the gene matches. CDR1 SGDLS and CDR2 YYNGEE come from the germline V gene. Sample time point: patch test 3, about 24 weeks after DPC sensitization. The treatment denotes: therapeutic diphenylcyclopropenone sensitization with weekly scalp DPC. Sequencing used whole blood, obtained in connection with sensitization to the hapten diphenylcyclopropenone (DPC). The chain is built from TRBV9 and TRBJ2-2, with TRBD2 matching 8 bases. This receptor was obtained from a man aged 40-50 years with alopecia areata. Some clones in this sample may be carry-over from other donors' samples. This chain's CDR3 is CASTVSLAGLNTGELFF. The CDR3, as DNA: TGTGCCAGTACAGTAAGCCTAGCGGGCCTAAACACCGGGGAGCTGTTTTTT.